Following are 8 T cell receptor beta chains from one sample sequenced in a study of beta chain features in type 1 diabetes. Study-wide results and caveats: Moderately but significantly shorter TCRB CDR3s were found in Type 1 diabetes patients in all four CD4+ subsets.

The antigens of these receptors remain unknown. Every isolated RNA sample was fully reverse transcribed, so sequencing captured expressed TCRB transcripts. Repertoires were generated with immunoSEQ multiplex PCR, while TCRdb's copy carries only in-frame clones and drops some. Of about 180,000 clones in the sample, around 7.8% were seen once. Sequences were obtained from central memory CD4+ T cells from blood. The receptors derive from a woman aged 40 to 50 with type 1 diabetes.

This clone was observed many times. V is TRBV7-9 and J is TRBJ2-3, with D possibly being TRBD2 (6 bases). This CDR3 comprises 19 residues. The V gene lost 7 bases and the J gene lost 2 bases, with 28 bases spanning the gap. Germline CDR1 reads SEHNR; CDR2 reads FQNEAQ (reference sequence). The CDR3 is CASTLIGAGRGGNTDTQYF. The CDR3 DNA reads TGTGCCAGCACTCTAATCGGGGCGGGTCGTGGGGGGAACACAGATACGCAGTATTTT.

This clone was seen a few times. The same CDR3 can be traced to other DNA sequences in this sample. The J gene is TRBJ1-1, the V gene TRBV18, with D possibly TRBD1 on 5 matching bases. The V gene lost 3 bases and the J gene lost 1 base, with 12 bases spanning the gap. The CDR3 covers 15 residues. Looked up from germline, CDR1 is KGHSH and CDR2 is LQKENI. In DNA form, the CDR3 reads TGTGCCAGCTCACCCCTCCAGGGTGAGAACACTGAAGCTTTCTTT. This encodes CASSPLQGENTEAFF.

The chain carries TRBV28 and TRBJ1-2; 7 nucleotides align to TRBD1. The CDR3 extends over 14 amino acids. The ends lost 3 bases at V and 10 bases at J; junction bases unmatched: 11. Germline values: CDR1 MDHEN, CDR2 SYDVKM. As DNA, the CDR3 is TGTGCCAGCAGTTTCCCTGGACAGGAAGCCAACTACACCTTC. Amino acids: CASSFPGQEANYTF.

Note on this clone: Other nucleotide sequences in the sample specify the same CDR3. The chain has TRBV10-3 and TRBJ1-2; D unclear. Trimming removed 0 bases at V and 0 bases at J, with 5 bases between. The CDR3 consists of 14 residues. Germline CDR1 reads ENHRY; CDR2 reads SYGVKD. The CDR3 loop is CAISESTANYGYTF. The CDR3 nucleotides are TGTGCCATCAGTGAGTCCACAGCTAACTATGGCTACACCTTC.

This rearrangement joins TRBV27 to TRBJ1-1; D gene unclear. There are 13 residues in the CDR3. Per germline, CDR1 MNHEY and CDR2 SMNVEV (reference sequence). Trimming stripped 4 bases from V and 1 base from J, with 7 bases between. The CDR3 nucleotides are TGTGCCAGCAGTTACATACCGAACACTGAAGCTTTCTTT. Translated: CASSYIPNTEAFF.

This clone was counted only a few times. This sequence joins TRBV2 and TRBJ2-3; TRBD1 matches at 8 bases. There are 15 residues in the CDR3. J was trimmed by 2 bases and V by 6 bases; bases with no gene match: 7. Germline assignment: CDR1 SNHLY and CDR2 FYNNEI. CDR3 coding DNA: TGTGCCAGCAGCCGACAGGGACAGGACACAGATACGCAGTATTTT. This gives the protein CASSRQGQDTDTQYF.

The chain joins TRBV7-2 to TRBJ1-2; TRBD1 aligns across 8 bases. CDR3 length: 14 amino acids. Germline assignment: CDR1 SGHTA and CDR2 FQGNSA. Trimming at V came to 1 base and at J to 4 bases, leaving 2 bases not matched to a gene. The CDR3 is CASSLGTGSYGYTF. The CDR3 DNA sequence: TGTGCCAGCAGCTTAGGGACAGGGAGCTATGGCTACACCTTC.

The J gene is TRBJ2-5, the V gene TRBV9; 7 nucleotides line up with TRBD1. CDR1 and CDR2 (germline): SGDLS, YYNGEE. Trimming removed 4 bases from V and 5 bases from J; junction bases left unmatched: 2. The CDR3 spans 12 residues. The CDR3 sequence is CASSRDSETQYF. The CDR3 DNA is TGTGCCAGCAGCAGGGACAGCGAGACCCAGTACTTC.